Included here is one TCR beta chain sequence, with context. Its cognate antigen is unknown. This sample stems from a study of post-analysis software for immune sequencing data. About the study: Patients with relapsing-remitting, secondary progressive and progressive-relapsing multiple sclerosis courses were all represented. Study-wide results and caveats: Strong co-clustering by F measure linked samples that shared a preparation batch. Five TRBV segments were significantly more frequent in patients than in controls. TRBV5-6, TRBV5-1 and TRBV20-1 were among these segments.

Germline V gene data show CDR1 as MNHEY and CDR2 as SVGEGT. After removal of 5 bases from V and 4 bases from J, the junction contained 7 bases not matched to a gene. The CDR3 has 15 residues. Every TCR beta cDNA library bore unique molecular identifiers. Around 500,000 cDNA molecules were obtained from about 1 to 10 million T cells. MiXCR was run by TCRdb on the PCR reads, yielding one entry per CDR3 protein. The top ten hold around 6.1% of the sample, which has roughly 540,000 distinct CDR3 sequences, around a third seen once. V usage is TRBV6-2 or TRBV6-3 and J usage is TRBJ2-5, with 10 bases fitting TRBD2. The clonotype comes from a girl between 2 and 17 years old with multiple sclerosis. Sequenced sample: blood. The CDR3 DNA follows: TGTGCCAGCAGTCCCGCGCAGCGGGGGGGAGAGACCCAGTACTTC. Its protein product is CASSPAQRGGETQYF.